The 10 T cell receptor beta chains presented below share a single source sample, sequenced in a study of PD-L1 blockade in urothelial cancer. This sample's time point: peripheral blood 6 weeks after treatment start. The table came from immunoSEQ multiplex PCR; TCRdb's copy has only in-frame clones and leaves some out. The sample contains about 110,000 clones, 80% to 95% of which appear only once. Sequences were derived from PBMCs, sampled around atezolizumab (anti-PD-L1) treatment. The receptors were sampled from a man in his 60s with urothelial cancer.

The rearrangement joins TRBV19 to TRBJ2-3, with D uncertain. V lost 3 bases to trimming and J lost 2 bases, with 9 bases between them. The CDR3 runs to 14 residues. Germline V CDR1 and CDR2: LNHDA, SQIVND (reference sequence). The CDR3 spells CASSILTFTDTQYF. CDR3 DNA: TGTGCCAGTAGTATCCTCACTTTCACAGATACGCAGTATTTT.

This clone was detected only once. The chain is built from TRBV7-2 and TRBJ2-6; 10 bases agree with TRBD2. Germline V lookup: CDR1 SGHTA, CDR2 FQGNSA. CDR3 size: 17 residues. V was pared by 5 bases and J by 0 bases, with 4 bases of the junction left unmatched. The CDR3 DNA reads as TGTGCCAGCAGCCTACTAGCGGGAAACTCTGGGGCCAACGTCCTGACTTTC. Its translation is CASSLLAGNSGANVLTF. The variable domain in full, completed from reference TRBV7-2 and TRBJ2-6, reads GAGVSQSPSNKVTEKGKDVELRCDPISGHTALYWYRQSLGQGLEFLIYFQGNSAPDKSGLPSDRFSAERTGGSVSTLTIQRTQQEDSAVYLCASSLLAGNSGANVLTFGAGSRLTVL.

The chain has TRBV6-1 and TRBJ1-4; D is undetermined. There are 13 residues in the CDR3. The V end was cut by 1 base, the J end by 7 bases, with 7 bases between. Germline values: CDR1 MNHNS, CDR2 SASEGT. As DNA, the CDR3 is TGTGCCAGCAGTGAAGTTACGGGTGAAAAACTGTTTTTT. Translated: CASSEVTGEKLFF.

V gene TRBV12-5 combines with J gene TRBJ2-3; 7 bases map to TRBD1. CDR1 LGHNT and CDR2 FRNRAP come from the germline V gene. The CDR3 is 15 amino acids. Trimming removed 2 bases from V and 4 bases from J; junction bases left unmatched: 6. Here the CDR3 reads CASGLYTQGADTQYF. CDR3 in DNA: TGTGCTAGTGGTTTGTACACCCAGGGGGCAGATACGCAGTATTTT.

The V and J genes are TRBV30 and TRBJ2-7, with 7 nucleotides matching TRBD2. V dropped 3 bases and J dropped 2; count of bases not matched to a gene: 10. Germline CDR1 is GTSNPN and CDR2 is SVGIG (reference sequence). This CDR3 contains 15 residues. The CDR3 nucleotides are TGTGCCTGGAGAGGTCGGCTAGCGGCAACCTACGAGCAGTACTTC. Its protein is CAWRGRLAATYEQYF.

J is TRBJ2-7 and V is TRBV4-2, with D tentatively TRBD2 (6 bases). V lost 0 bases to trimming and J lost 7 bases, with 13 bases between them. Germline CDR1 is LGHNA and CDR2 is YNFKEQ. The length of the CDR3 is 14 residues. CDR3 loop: CASSQDTTSFEQYF. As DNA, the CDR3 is TGTGCCAGCAGCCAAGACACAACTAGCTTTGAGCAGTACTTC.

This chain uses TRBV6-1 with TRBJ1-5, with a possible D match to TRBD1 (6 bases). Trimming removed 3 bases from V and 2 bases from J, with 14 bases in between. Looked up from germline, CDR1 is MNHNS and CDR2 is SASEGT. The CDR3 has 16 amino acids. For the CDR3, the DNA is TGTGCCAGCAGTGACGCTTTCAGGGGCCGCAATCAGCCCCAGCATTTT. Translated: CASSDAFRGRNQPQHF.

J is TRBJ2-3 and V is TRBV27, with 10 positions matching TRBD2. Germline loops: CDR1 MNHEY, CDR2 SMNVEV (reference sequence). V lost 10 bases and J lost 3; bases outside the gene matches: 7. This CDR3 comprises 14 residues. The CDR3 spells CAIREREGTDTQYF. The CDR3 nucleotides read TGTGCCATCCGCGAGCGGGAGGGAACAGATACGCAGTATTTT.

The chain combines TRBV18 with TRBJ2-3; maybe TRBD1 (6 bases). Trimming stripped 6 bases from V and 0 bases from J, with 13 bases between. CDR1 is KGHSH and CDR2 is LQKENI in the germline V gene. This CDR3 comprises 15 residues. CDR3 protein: CASSRWTASTDTQYF. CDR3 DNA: TGTGCCAGCTCCCGTTGGACAGCTAGCACAGATACGCAGTATTTT.

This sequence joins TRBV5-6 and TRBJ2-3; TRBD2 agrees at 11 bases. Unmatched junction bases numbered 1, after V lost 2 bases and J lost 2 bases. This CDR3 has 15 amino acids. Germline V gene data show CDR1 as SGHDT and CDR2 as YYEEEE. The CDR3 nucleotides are TGTGCCAGCAGCTTTAGCGGGGGGGCCACAGATACGCAGTATTTT. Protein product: CASSFSGGATDTQYF.